One sample yielded the 9 T cell receptor beta chains listed below, sequenced in a study of spatial heterogeneity in lung cancer. MiXCR, run by TCRdb on the 5' RACE reads, gives a single entry per CDR3 protein. The sample consists of over 13,000 distinct CDR3 sequences, 3.6% of them appearing once. Time point: sample taken at primary tumor resection. The sample was normal lung tissue next to the tumor, taken at surgery. Receptor source: a male donor with early-stage non-small cell lung cancer.

Many counts were recorded for this clonotype. This beta chain turned up in a library designed for alpha chains; as an off-target read, its abundance says little. The V and J genes are TRBV4-1 and TRBJ1-1; D possibly corresponds to TRBD1 (5 bases). The CDR3 sequence is 14 residues long. Germline V gene sequence: CDR1 MGHRA, CDR2 YSYEKL. The V gene lost 1 base and the J gene lost 5 bases, with 11 bases spanning the gap. The CDR3 region has the DNA TGCGCCAGCAGCCAAGGAGAGGGGAGAACTGAAGCTTTCTTT. Its protein is CASSQGEGRTEAFF.

Many counts were recorded for this clonotype. This beta chain is off target for a library built for alpha chains, so its abundance means little. The chain employs TRBV5-1 and TRBJ2-7; possible D gene TRBD1, 6 bases. Germline V lookup: CDR1 SGHRS, CDR2 YFSETQ. The length of the CDR3 is 13 residues. V was shortened by 1 base and J by 2 bases, with 7 bases between the two germline ends. The DNA for the CDR3 is TGCGCCAGCAGCTTGCCAGGGGCCTACGAGCAGTACTTC. Translation: CASSLPGAYEQYF.

This clonotype was seen repeatedly, ten times or more. Because the library targeted alpha chains, this beta chain is an off-target read whose size means little. The CDR3 loop reads CASSRITGSDNGYTF. CDR3 in DNA: TGTGCCAGCAGTCGCATTACAGGATCCGACAATGGCTACACCTTC. This rearrangement joins TRBV12-3 or TRBV12-4 to TRBJ1-2, with TRBD1 as a possible D gene (5 bases). Deletions cut 5 bases from V and 6 bases from J, with 19 bases between. The CDR3 runs to 15 residues.

The sample holds many counts of this clonotype. A library prepared for alpha chains yielded this beta chain as an off-target read; its size is of little meaning. CDR3 DNA sequence: TGCAGTGCTCTAGGGGGCAATGGGGCCAACGTCCTGACTTTC. Protein sequence: CSALGGNGANVLTF. The chain combines TRBV20-1 with TRBJ2-6, with 7 bases lining up with TRBD1. The ends lost 5 bases at V and 3 bases at J; junction bases unmatched: 4. The germline gives CDR1 DFQATT, CDR2 SNEGSKA (reference sequence). The CDR3 is 14 residues long.

This clonotype rates as medium-sized. This beta chain is a stray sequence in a library constructed for alpha chains; its clone size is not meaningful. CDR3 protein: CASSLANGANTEAFF. For the CDR3, the DNA is TGTGCCAGCAGCTTAGCGAATGGAGCGAACACTGAAGCTTTCTTT. V gene TRBV7-9 combines with J gene TRBJ1-1, with D hard to call. The CDR3 spans 15 residues. V shed 0 bases and J shed 1 base, with 9 bases lying between them. Per the germline V gene, CDR1 is SEHNR and CDR2 is FQNEAQ (reference sequence).

This clonotype was counted at least ten times. This beta chain appears as a stray read in a library generated for alpha chains; its size is not informative. The V and J genes are TRBV3-1 and TRBJ1-1; D unresolved. The germline gives CDR1 LGHDT, CDR2 YNNKEL (reference sequence). CDR3 length: 13 amino acids. The V end was cut by 6 bases, the J end by 0 bases, with 8 bases between. CDR3 in amino acids: CASRLGLNTEAFF. The CDR3 coding sequence is TGTGCCAGCAGGTTGGGCTTGAACACTGAAGCTTTCTTT.

This clonotype was picked up many times. This beta chain is an unintended read in a library built for alpha chains; its size means little. The chain is built from TRBV2 and TRBJ2-2; D gene ambiguous. Germline V gene data show CDR1 as SNHLY and CDR2 as FYNNEI. Trimming cost V 1 base and J 7 bases, with 19 bases left between them. The CDR3 runs 17 residues. The CDR3 coding sequence is TGTGCCAGCAGTGAAGATAGTATGCCCCCCCCCCACGGGGAGCTGTTTTTT. It encodes CASSEDSMPPPHGELFF.

This clonotype has ten or more counts. With the library built for alpha chains, this beta chain is off target and its frequency is not meaningful. The chain employs TRBV6-1 and TRBJ2-2; D is perhaps TRBD1 or TRBD2 (5 bases each). Germline V gene data show CDR1 as MNHNS and CDR2 as SASEGT. The CDR3 loop spans 15 amino acids. V lost 2 bases to trimming and J lost 7 bases, with 14 bases between them. The DNA of the CDR3 is TGTGCCAGCAGTGAATTGGGACCCACGGACGGGGAGCTGTTTTTT. This gives the protein CASSELGPTDGELFF.

Many counts were recorded for this clonotype. The germline gene is not matched at one end of the junction; a read error may be the cause. This beta chain represents an off-target read in a library built for alpha chains; its size is of limited meaning. This chain connects TRBV7-7 to TRBJ2-1; 10 positions match TRBD2. The CDR3 consists of 16 residues. CDR1 is SSHAT, CDR2 FNYEAQ, per germline (reference sequence). In nucleotides, the CDR3 is TGTGCTAGCAGCTTAGATCGAGCGGGAGGGAACAATGAGCAGTTCTTC. Amino acids: CASSLDRAGGNNEQFF.